The clone carrying this T cell receptor (beta chain) turned up a few times. The target antigen is unknown. TCRdb re-analysed the 5' RACE reads in MiXCR, keeping a single row per CDR3 protein. The sample records tens of thousands of distinct CDR3 sequences, approximately 4% being singletons. This record comes from a study of neurological immune-mediated disorders. Trimming took 6 bases from V and 5 from J, leaving 29 bases between them. The CDR3 loop spans 18 amino acids. CDR1 is DFQATT, CDR2 SNEGSKA, per germline (reference sequence). Study results and limitations: Patients with HTLV-1-associated myelopathy had the highest level of TCR clonal expansion, whereas patients with multiple sclerosis had the lowest level, falling beneath the level found in healthy controls.

The sequence came from a man aged 45-65 years with multiple sclerosis. The V gene is TRBV20-1, the J gene TRBJ2-1; D may be TRBD1 (8 bases). Sequencing was performed on PBMCs. CDR3 sequence (DNA): TGCAGTGCGCCCCGGAAAGAGCAGCGGGACAGGCTTGACAATGAGCAGTTCTTC. It translates to CSAPRKEQRDRLDNEQFF.